This paragraph reports one TCR beta chain. Antigen unknown. Sequencing used immunoSEQ version 4 in survey mode. Measured with immunoSEQ multiplex PCR; TCRdb has only the in-frame clones, and not every one. The data contain 40,000 or so clones, more than 70% of them singletons. This entry comes from a study of persistence of HIV-infected CD4 T cells. Anti-CD3/anti-CD28 beads served as a nonspecific positive control stimulus. Sorting selected CD4+ T cells upregulating both CD40 ligand and CD69. This clonotype was obtained from an adult man with HIV who was CMV-seropositive. The source was CD4+ T cells sorted from PBMCs after roughly 19-hour stimulation, collected from a patient who received antiretroviral therapy.

The CDR3 DNA follows: TGTGCCACCAGTCAAACAGGGGGCAATCAGCCCCAGCATTTT. It is translated as CATSQTGGNQPQHF. The chain recombines TRBV24-1 with TRBJ1-5; 7 nucleotides line up with TRBD1. Germline trimming cut 6 bases from V and 2 bases from J; bases unmatched to any gene: 3. Germline V gene sequence: CDR1 KGHDR, CDR2 SFDVKD. This CDR3 contains 14 residues.